This T cell receptor (beta chain) originates from a study of blood T cell repertoires in COVID-19. Assay: immunoSEQ multiplex PCR; the TCRdb copy retains only in-frame clones and omits some. The repertoire holds some 200,000 clones, around 84% seen once, with over 13% in the top ten. Sample: peripheral blood. This TCR derives from a man younger than 45 with active or convalescent COVID-19.

CDR3 sequence reads: CASSDEEVEQYF. The DNA for the CDR3 is TGTGCCAGCAGTGACGAAGAGGTTGAGCAGTACTTC. The chain has TRBV2 and TRBJ2-7; D not resolved. CDR1 is SNHLY and CDR2 is FYNNEI in the germline V gene. V lost 3 bases and J lost 7, with 10 bases in between. The CDR3 is 12 residues long. Full variable domain (rest looked up from reference TRBV2 and TRBJ2-7): EPEVTQTPSHQVTQMGQEVILRCVPISNHLYFYWYRQILGQKVEFLVSFYNNEISEKSEIFDDQFSVERPDGSNFTLKIRSTKLEDSAMYFCASSDEEVEQYFGPGTRLTVT.